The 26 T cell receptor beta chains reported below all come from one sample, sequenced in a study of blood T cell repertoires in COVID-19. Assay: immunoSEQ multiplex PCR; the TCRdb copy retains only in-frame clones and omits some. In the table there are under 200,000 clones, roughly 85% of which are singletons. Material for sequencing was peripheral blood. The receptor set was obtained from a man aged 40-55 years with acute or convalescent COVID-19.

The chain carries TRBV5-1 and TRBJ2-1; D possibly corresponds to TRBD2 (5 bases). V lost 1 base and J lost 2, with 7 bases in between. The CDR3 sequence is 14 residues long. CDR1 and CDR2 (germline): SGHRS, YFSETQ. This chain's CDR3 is CASSLRETYNEQFF. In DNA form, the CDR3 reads TGCGCCAGCAGCTTGCGGGAAACCTACAATGAGCAGTTCTTC.

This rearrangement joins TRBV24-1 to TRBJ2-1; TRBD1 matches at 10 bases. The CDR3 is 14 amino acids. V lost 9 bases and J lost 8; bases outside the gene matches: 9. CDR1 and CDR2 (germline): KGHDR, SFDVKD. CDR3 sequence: CATSAGQGGDEQFF. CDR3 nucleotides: TGTGCCACCTCAGCTGGACAGGGGGGCGATGAGCAGTTCTTC.

The CDR3 protein is CASSEASFRDRGGYTF. CDR3 sequence (DNA): TGTGCCAGCAGTGAAGCCTCATTCCGGGACAGAGGTGGCTACACCTTC. This sequence joins TRBV6-1 and TRBJ1-2; 7 bases align to TRBD1. The germline CDR1 and CDR2 sequences are MNHNS and SASEGT. The junction had 11 bases not matched to a gene; V was cut back by 0 bases and J by 7 bases. The CDR3 covers 16 residues.

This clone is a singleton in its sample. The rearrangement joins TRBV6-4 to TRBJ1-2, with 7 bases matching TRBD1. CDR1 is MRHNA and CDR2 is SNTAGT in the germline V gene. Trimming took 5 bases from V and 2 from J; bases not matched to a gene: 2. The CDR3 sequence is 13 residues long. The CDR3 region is CASSPGQNYGYTF. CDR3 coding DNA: TGTGCCAGCAGTCCGGGACAGAACTATGGCTACACCTTC.

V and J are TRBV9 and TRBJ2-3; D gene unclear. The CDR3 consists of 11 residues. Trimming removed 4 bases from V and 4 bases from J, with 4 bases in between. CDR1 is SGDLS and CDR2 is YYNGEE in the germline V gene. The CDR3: CASSLSDTQYF. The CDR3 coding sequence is TGTGCCAGCAGCCTCTCAGATACGCAGTATTTT.

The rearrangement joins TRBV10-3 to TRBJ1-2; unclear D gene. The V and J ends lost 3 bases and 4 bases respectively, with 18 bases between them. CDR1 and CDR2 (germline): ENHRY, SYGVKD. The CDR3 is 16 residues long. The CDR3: CAISDPLRDMAYGYTF. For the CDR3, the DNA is TGTGCCATCAGTGATCCCCTGAGGGATATGGCCTATGGCTACACCTTC.

CDR3 amino acids: CASRPRTAGNTIYF. The CDR3 nucleotides read TGTGCCAGCAGGCCCCGGACTGCTGGAAACACCATATATTTT. The chain is built from TRBV2 and TRBJ1-3; D is ambiguous. The CDR3 contains 14 residues. The V and J ends lost 6 bases and 2 bases respectively, with 11 bases between them. Germline V lookup: CDR1 SNHLY, CDR2 FYNNEI.

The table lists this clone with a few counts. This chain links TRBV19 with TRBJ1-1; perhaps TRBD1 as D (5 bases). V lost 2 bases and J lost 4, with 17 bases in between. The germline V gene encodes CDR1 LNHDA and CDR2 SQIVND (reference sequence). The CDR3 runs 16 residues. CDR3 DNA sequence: TGTGCCAGTAGTATAAGGGGAAGGGGCGCGAGCACTGAAGCTTTCTTT. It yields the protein CASSIRGRGASTEAFF. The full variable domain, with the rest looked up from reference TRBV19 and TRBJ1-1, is DGGITQSPKYLFRKEGQNVTLSCEQNLNHDAMYWYRQDPGQGLRLIYYSQIVNDFQKGDIAEGYSVSREKKESFPLTVTSAQKNPTAFYLCASSIRGRGASTEAFFGQGTRLTVV.

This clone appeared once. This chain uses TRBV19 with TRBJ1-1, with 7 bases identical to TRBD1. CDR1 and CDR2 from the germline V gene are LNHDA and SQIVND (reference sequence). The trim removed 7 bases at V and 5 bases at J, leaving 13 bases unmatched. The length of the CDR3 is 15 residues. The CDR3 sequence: CASKLIETGRTEAFF. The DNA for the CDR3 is TGTGCCAGTAAATTAATTGAGACAGGGCGAACTGAAGCTTTCTTT. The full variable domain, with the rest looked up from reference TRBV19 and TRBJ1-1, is DGGITQSPKYLFRKEGQNVTLSCEQNLNHDAMYWYRQDPGQGLRLIYYSQIVNDFQKGDIAEGYSVSREKKESFPLTVTSAQKNPTAFYLCASKLIETGRTEAFFGQGTRLTVV.

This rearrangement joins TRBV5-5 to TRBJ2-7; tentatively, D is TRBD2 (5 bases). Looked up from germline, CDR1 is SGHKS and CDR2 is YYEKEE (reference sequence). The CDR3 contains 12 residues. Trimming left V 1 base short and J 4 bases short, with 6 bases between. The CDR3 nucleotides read TGTGCCAGCAGCTTGTCGGGATACGAGCAGTACTTC. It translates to CASSLSGYEQYF.

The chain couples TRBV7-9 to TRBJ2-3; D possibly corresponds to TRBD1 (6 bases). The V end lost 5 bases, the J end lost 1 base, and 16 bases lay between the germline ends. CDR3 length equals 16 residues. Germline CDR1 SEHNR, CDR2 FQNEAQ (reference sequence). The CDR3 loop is CASSPQQGTGTDTQYF. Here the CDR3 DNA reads TGTGCCAGCAGCCCGCAACAGGGTACGGGCACAGATACGCAGTATTTT. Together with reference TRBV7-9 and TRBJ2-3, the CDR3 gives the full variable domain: DTGVSQNPRHKITKRGQNVTFRCDPISEHNRLYWYRQTLGQGPEFLTYFQNEAQLEKSRLLSDRFSAERPKGSFSTLEIQRTEQGDSAMYLCASSPQQGTGTDTQYFGPGTRLTVL.

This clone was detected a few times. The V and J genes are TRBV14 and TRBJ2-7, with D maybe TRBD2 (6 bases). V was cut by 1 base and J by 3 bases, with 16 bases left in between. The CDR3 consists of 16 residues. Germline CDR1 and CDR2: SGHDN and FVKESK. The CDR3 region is CASSQGFMEGNYEQYF. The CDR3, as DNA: TGTGCCAGCAGCCAAGGGTTTATGGAGGGCAACTACGAGCAGTACTTC.

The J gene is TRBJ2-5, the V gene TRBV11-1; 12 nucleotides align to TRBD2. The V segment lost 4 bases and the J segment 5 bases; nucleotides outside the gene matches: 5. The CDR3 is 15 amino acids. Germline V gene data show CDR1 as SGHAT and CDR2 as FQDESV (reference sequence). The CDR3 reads CASSSTSGGGETQYF. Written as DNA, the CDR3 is TGTGCCAGCAGCTCGACTAGCGGGGGAGGCGAGACCCAGTACTTC.

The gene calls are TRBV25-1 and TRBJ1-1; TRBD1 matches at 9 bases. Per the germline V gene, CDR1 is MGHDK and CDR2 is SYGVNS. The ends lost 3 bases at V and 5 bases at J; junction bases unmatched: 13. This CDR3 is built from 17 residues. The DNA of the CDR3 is TGTGCCAGCAGTGAGGAAGGACAGGGGCCCGCGGGGACTGAAGCTTTCTTT. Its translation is CASSEEGQGPAGTEAFF.

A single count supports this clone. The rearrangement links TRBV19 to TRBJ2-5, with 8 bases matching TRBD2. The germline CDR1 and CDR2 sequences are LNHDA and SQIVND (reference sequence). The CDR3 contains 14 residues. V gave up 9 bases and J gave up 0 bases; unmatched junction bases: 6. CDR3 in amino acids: CASTGGSHQETQYF. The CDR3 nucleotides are TGTGCCAGCACGGGGGGGAGCCACCAAGAGACCCAGTACTTC.

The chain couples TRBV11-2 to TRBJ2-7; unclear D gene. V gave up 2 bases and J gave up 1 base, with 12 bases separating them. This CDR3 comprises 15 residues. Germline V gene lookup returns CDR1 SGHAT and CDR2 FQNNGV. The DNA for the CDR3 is TGTGCCAGCAGCTTAACTGGCTACGGGTCCTACGAGCAGTACTTC. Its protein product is CASSLTGYGSYEQYF.

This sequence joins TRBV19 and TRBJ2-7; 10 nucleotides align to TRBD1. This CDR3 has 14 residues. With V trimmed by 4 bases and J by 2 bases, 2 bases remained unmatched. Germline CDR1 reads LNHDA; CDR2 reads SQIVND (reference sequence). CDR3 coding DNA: TGTGCCAGTAGTAGGGACAGGGGCACCTACGAGCAGTACTTC. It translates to CASSRDRGTYEQYF.

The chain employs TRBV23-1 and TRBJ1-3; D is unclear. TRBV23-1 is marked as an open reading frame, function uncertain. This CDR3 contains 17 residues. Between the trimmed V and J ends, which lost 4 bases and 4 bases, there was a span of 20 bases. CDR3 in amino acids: CASSPRVGDFLGNTIYF. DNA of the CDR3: TGCGCCAGCAGTCCCCGGGTCGGGGATTTCTTGGGAAACACCATATATTTT.

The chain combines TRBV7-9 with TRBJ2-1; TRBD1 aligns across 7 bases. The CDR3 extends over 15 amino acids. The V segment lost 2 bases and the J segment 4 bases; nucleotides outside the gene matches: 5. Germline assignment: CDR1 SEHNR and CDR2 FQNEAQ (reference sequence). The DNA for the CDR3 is TGTGCCAGCAGCTTACAGGGGGAATATTACAATGAGCAGTTCTTC. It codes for CASSLQGEYYNEQFF.

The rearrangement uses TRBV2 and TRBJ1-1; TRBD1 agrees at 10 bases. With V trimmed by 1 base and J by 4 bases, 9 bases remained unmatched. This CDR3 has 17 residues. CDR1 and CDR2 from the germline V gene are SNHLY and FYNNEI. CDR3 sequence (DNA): TGTGCCAGCAGTGAAGGGACAGGGGGTAGTAAGGGCACTGAAGCTTTCTTT. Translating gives CASSEGTGGSKGTEAFF.

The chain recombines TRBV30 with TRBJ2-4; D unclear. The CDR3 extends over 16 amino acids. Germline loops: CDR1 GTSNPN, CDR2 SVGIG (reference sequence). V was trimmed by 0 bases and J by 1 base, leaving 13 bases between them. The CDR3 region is CAWSVRLSAAKNIQYF. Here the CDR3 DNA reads TGTGCCTGGAGTGTACGTCTGTCCGCGGCCAAAAACATTCAGTACTTC.

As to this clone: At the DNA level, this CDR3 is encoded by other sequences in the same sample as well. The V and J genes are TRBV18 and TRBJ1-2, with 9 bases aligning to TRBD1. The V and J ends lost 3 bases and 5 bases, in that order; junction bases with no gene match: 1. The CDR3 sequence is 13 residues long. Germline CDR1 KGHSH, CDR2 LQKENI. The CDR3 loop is CASSPGQGYGYTF. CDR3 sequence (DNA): TGTGCCAGCTCACCTGGACAGGGGTATGGCTACACCTTC.

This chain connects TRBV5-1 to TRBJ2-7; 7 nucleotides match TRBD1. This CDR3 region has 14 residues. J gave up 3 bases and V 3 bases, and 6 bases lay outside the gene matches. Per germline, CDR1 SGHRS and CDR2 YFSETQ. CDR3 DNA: TGCGCCAGCAGCTACCTGACAGGGAACTACGAGCAGTACTTC. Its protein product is CASSYLTGNYEQYF.

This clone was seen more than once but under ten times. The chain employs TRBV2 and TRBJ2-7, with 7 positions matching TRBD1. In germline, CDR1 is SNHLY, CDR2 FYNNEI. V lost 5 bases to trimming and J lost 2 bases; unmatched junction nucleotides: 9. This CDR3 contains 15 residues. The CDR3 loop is CASSPRVGGPYEQYF. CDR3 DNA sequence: TGTGCCAGCAGTCCCCGGGTAGGGGGCCCCTACGAGCAGTACTTC.

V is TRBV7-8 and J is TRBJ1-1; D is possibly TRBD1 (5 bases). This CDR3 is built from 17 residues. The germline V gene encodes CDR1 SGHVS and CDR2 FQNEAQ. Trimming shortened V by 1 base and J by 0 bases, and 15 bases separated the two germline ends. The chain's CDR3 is CASSLVMSWGVNTEAFF. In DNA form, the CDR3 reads TGTGCCAGCAGCTTAGTTATGTCTTGGGGGGTGAACACTGAAGCTTTCTTT.

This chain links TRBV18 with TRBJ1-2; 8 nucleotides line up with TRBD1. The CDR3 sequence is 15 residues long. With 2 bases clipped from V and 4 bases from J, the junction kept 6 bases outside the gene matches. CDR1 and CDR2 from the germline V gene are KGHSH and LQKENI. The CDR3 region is CASSPTGQGIYGYTF. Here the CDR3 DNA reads TGTGCCAGCTCACCAACAGGACAGGGAATCTATGGCTACACCTTC.